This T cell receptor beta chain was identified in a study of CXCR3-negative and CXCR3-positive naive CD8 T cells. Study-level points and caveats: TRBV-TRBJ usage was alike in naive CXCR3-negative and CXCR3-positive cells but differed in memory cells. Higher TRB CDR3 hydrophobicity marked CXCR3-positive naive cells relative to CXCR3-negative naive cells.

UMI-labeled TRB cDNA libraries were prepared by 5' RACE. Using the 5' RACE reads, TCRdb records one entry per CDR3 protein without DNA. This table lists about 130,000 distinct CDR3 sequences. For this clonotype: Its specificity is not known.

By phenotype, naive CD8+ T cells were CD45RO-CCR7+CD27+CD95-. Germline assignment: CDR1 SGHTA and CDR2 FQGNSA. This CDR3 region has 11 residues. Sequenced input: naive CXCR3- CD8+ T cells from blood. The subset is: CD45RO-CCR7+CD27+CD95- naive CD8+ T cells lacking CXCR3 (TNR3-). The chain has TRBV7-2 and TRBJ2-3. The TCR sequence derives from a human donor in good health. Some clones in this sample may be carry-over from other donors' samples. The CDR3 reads CASLSGDTQYF. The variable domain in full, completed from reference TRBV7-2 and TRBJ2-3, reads GAGVSQSPSNKVTEKGKDVELRCDPISGHTALYWYRQSLGQGLEFLIYFQGNSAPDKSGLPSDRFSAERTGGSVSTLTIQRTQQEDSAVYLCASLSGDTQYFGPGTRLTVL.